This T cell receptor beta chain was identified in a study of blood T cells in healthy people across ages. Through a sample-barcoded 5' primer and a J-beta primer mix, a second PCR was run for 7 to 11 cycles. TCRdb ran MiXCR on the 5' RACE reads and lists one entry per CDR3 protein. Among 650,000 to 800,000 distinct CDR3 sequences, 44% were seen once, and the ten largest hold around 21%. This CDR3 has 15 amino acids. Trimming took 5 bases from V and 4 from J; bases not matched to a gene: 10. CDR1 SGHAT and CDR2 FQDESV come from the germline V gene (reference sequence). The sequence came from a man aged 60-69 years in good health. Source material: blood. The chain uses TRBV11-1 and TRBJ1-2, with 7 bases lining up with TRBD1. CDR3 nucleotide sequence: TGTGCCAGCAGCCCGGGGACAGCTGACCTCTATGGCTACACCTTC. Translation: CASSPGTADLYGYTF. Complete variable domain (other parts from reference TRBV11-1 and TRBJ1-2): EAEVAQSPRYKITEKSQAVAFWCDPISGHATLYWYRQILGQGPELLVQFQDESVVDDSQLPKDRFSAERLKGVDSTLKIQPAELGDSAMYLCASSPGTADLYGYTFGSGTRLTVV.